These T cell receptor beta chains were read from a single sample in a study of control samples from healthy donors and cancer patients. Profiling relied on immunoSEQ multiplex PCR, and the TCRdb table lists in-frame clones only, not all of them. The table lists 150,000 to 200,000 clones, 88% of them singletons. The sample taken for sequencing was blood. These TCRs come from a man younger than 35 in good health. The CDR3 runs from the conserved cysteine through the conserved F or W. A D gene is named only where the DNA matches it firmly. Not all rows give a size; the values are once, few, many and, for expanded clones, a class.

v_call	j_call	d_call	clone_size	cdr3_aa	cdr3_nt
TRBV4-2	TRBJ2-2	TRBD2	NA	CASSQIRGGGAGELFF	TGTGCCAGCAGCCAGATACGGGGGGGCGGGGCCGGGGAGCTGTTTTTT
TRBV13	TRBJ2-7	TRBD1	once	CASRRGQGSSYEQYF	TGTGCCAGCAGACGAGGACAGGGGAGCTCCTACGAGCAGTACTTC
TRBV5-4	TRBJ2-3	TRBD2	NA	CASAGGGPTTSTDTQYF	TGTGCCAGCGCCGGGGGGGGGCCCACCACTAGCACAGATACGCAGTATTTT
TRBV28	TRBJ1-6	NA	NA	CASSLRITHSPLHF	TGTGCCAGCAGTTTGCGGATCACCCATTCACCCCTCCACTTT
TRBV18	TRBJ2-3	NA	NA	CASSLDSGADTQYF	TGTGCCAGCTCACTGGACTCTGGCGCAGATACGCAGTATTTT
TRBV5-8	TRBJ2-7	NA	NA	CASSLAGGGRSEQYF	TGTGCCAGCAGCTTGGCGGGGGGCGGACGGAGTGAGCAGTACTTC
TRBV2	TRBJ1-3	NA	NA	CASARGSGNTIYF	TGTGCCAGCGCCAGGGGCTCTGGAAACACCATATATTTT
TRBV18	TRBJ2-3	NA	NA	CASSRLPYSTDTQYF	TGTGCCAGCTCACGACTCCCCTATAGCACAGATACGCAGTATTTT
TRBV11-2	TRBJ2-7	NA	NA	CASSSVTAAYEQYF	TGTGCCAGCAGCTCAGTGACAGCAGCCTACGAGCAGTACTTC
TRBV3-1/TRBV3-2	TRBJ2-2	TRBD2	once	CASSPRTSGGPPGELFF	TGTGCCAGCAGCCCCCGGACTAGCGGGGGGCCCCCCGGGGAGCTGTTTTTT
TRBV5-6	TRBJ1-5	TRBD1	NA	CASSWGQAANQPQHF	TGTGCCAGCAGCTGGGGACAGGCCGCTAATCAGCCCCAGCATTTT
TRBV6-2/TRBV6-3	TRBJ2-7	NA	NA	CASSPGARRFYEQYF	TGTGCCAGCAGCCCGGGGGCCAGGAGGTTCTACGAGCAGTACTTC
TRBV11-2	TRBJ1-2	TRBD1	NA	CASRDRGRGYTF	TGTGCCAGCAGGGACAGGGGGCGAGGCTACACCTTC
TRBV24-1	TRBJ1-1	NA	NA	CATSDPAGQRNTEAFF	TGTGCCACCAGTGATCCAGCGGGCCAGCGGAACACTGAAGCTTTCTTT
TRBV24-1	TRBJ2-1	NA	NA	CATSSSMTDEQFF	TGTGCCACCAGTTCCTCTATGACAGATGAGCAGTTCTTC
TRBV11-2	TRBJ2-1	NA	NA	CASSWDPDNGRSQSDEQFF	TGTGCCAGCAGCTGGGACCCAGATAACGGGCGCTCACAGTCCGATGAGCAGTTCTTC
TRBV5-8	TRBJ1-1	NA	NA	CASSPLGDTEAFF	TGTGCCAGCAGCCCCTTAGGGGATACTGAAGCTTTCTTT